What follows are 7 T cell receptor beta chains derived from one specimen sequenced in a study of T cell clones after liver transplantation. Data came from immunoSEQ multiplex PCR; TCRdb stores just in-frame clones and leaves some out. The table lists roughly 51,000 clones, over 65% of them singletons. Material: CD4+ T cells from blood, obtained roughly 55 months after liver transplant. The receptors were gathered from a human patient who received a liver transplant. Among the T cells, some may be from the graft donor.

V is TRBV19 and J is TRBJ2-6; TRBD1 matches at 8 bases. V lost 5 bases, J lost 0 bases, and 9 bases stayed unmatched. Germline V gene data show CDR1 as LNHDA and CDR2 as SQIVND (reference sequence). The CDR3 contains 18 residues. The CDR3 nucleotides read TGTGCCAGTAGTCCCCGGACAGGGAAAGGCTCTGGGGCCAACGTCCTGACTTTC. This translates into CASSPRTGKGSGANVLTF. The whole variable domain, filled in from reference TRBV19 and TRBJ2-6, reads DGGITQSPKYLFRKEGQNVTLSCEQNLNHDAMYWYRQDPGQGLRLIYYSQIVNDFQKGDIAEGYSVSREKKESFPLTVTSAQKNPTAFYLCASSPRTGKGSGANVLTFGAGSRLTVL.

The chain joins TRBV7-6 to TRBJ1-1; D remains unclear. Between the trimmed V and J ends, which lost 1 base and 1 base, there was a span of 4 bases. CDR1 SGHVS and CDR2 FNYEAQ come from the germline V gene. The CDR3 totals 13 residues. CDR3: CASSLGANTEAFF. CDR3 bases: TGTGCCAGCAGCTTAGGGGCGAACACTGAAGCTTTCTTT.

The count of this clone is one. This chain connects TRBV6-1 to TRBJ1-6, with unresolved D. The germline V gene encodes CDR1 MNHNS and CDR2 SASEGT. The CDR3 contains 15 residues. The V gene lost 0 bases and the J gene lost 4 bases, with 7 bases spanning the gap. Here the CDR3 DNA reads TGTGCCAGCAGTGAAGCTACAGCTTATAATTCACCCCTCCACTTT. This translates into CASSEATAYNSPLHF.

This chain connects TRBV27 to TRBJ1-6, with TRBD1 matching over 8 bases. This CDR3 region has 17 residues. Trimming took 5 bases from V and 4 from J; bases not matched to a gene: 10. CDR1 MNHEY and CDR2 SMNVEV come from the germline V gene (reference sequence). CDR3 sequence (DNA): TGTGCCAGCAGTCCGGACAGGGCTCTTTTGTATAATTCACCCCTCCACTTT. Translating it yields CASSPDRALLYNSPLHF.

The V call is TRBV5-6, the J call TRBJ2-1, with D unresolved. Germline V gene sequence: CDR1 SGHDT, CDR2 YYEEEE. The CDR3 has 15 residues. The V and J ends lost 4 bases and 2 bases respectively, with 13 bases between them. CDR3 sequence: CASSTYQRAYNEQFF. The CDR3 region has the DNA TGTGCCAGCAGCACATATCAGAGAGCCTACAATGAGCAGTTCTTC.

This clone is a singleton in its sample. The chain couples TRBV5-1 to TRBJ1-5; no firm D call. CDR1 and CDR2 from the germline V gene are SGHRS and YFSETQ. This CDR3 comprises 15 residues. Trimming shortened V by 0 bases and J by 0 bases, and 7 bases separated the two germline ends. CDR3 amino acids: CASSLDDPSNQPQHF. The CDR3 DNA sequence: TGCGCCAGCAGCTTGGATGATCCTAGCAATCAGCCCCAGCATTTT.

The table lists this clone with a count of one. The CDR3 DNA follows: TGTGCCAGCATGGGACAGGGCTATGGCTACACCTTC. Translated, it gives CASMGQGYGYTF. The V call is TRBV2, the J call TRBJ1-2, with TRBD1 identical over 9 bases. Germline V gene sequence: CDR1 SNHLY, CDR2 FYNNEI. Losses at the gene ends were 7 bases for V and 4 bases for J; bases not matched to a gene: 1. This CDR3 region has 12 residues. Complete variable domain (other parts from reference TRBV2 and TRBJ1-2): EPEVTQTPSHQVTQMGQEVILRCVPISNHLYFYWYRQILGQKVEFLVSFYNNEISEKSEIFDDQFSVERPDGSNFTLKIRSTKLEDSAMYFCASMGQGYGYTFGSGTRLTVV.